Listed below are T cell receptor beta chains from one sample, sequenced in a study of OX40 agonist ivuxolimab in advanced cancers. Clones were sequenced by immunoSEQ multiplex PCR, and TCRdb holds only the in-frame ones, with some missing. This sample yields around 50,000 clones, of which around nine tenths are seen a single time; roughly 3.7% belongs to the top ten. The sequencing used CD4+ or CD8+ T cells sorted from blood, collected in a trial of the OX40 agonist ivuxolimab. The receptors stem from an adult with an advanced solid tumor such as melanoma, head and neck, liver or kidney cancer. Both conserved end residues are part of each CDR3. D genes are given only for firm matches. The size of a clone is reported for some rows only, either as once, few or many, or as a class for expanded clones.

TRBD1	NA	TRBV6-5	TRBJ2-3	TGTGCCAGCAGTTATAACAGGGGATCCGATACGCAGTATTTT	CASSYNRGSDTQYF
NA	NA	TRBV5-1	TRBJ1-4	TGCGCCAGCAGCTTGGTTCCAGGAGGTACAACTAATGAAAAACTGTTTTTT	CASSLVPGGTTNEKLFF
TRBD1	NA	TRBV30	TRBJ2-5	TGTGCATCGGACAGGGGGTTAGAGACCCAGTACTTC	CASDRGLETQYF
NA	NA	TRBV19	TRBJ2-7	TGTGCCAGTAGTCAGAAACTCGGTGAGCAGTACTTC	CASSQKLGEQYF
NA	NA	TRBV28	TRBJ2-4	NA	CASSFGTGAARGYF
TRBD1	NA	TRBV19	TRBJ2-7	TGTGCCAGTAGCCGGACAGGGAAGTACGAGCAGTACTTC	CASSRTGKYEQYF
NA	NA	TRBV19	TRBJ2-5	TGTGCCAGTAGTGATAGCAGCGGCCGGAAGACCCAGTACTTC	CASSDSSGRKTQYF
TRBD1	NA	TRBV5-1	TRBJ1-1	TGCGCCAGCAGCTTGGGAGGGACAGGGGGCGCGACTGAAGCTTTCTTT	CASSLGGTGGATEAFF
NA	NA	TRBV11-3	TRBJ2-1	TGTGCCAGCAGCTTAGATCTTCGGTCGTTCAATGAGCAGTTCTTC	CASSLDLRSFNEQFF
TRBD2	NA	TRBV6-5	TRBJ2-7	TGTGCCAGCAGCGGGACTAGCAACTCCTACGAGCAGTACTTC	CASSGTSNSYEQYF
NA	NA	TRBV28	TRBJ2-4	TGTGCCAGCAGTTTAGAGGTTTTTGTCGGGGCCAAAAACATTCAGTACTTC	CASSLEVFVGAKNIQYF
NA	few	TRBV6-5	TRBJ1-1	TGTGCCAGCAGTTCTACCCAGGGATCGGGGACTGAAGCTTTCTTT	CASSSTQGSGTEAFF
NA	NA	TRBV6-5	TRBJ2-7	TGTGCCAGCAGCCACGGCATGGGGGGAGCCTACGAGCAGTACTTC	CASSHGMGGAYEQYF
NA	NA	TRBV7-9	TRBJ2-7	TGTGCCAGCAGTCTCTCGAGCCACACTGCATCCTACGAGCAGTACTTC	CASSLSSHTASYEQYF
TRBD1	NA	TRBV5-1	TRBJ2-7	TGCGCCAGCAGCTGGGGACAGGTGTTCTCCTACGAGCAGTACTTC	CASSWGQVFSYEQYF
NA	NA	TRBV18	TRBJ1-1	TGTGCCAGCTCAACCCTCAACACTGAAGCTTTCTTT	CASSTLNTEAFF
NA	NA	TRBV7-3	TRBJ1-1	TGTGCCAGCAGCCCGGACGGGAACTCTGAAGCTTTCTTT	CASSPDGNSEAFF
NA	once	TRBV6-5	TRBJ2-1	TGTGCCAGCAGTTACCTCCCGGAAAGCTCCTACAATGAGCAGTTCTTC	CASSYLPESSYNEQFF
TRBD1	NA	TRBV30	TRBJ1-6	TGTGCCTGGAGCCGGGACAGGCACCTTAGCTCCTATAATTCACCCCTCCACTTT	CAWSRDRHLSSYNSPLHF
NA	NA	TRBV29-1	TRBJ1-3	TGCAGCGTCGACTCTGGAAACACCATATATTTT	CSVDSGNTIYF
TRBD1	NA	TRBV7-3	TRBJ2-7	TGTGCCAGCAGCCACGGGACAGGGGCCTACGAGCAGTACTTC	CASSHGTGAYEQYF
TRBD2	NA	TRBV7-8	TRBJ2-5	TGTGCCAGCGGCGGGAGGGCCACGGAGACCCAGTACTTC	CASGGRATETQYF
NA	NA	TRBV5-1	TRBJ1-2	TGCGCCAGCAGCTCACCTTTACAGGGAGGGCTCACCTTC	CASSSPLQGGLTF
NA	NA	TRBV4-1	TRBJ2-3	TGCGCCAGCAGCCTCAGAGGCCCCGGGACCACAGAAGATACGCAGTATTTT	CASSLRGPGTTEDTQYF
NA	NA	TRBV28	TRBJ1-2	TGTGCCAGCAGTTTGACAGCAGGAGATGGCTACACCTTC	CASSLTAGDGYTF
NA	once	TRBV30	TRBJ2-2	TGTGCCTGGACCCGCCTGTCCTACACCGGGGAGCTGTTTTTT	CAWTRLSYTGELFF
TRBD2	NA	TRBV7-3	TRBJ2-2	TGTGCCAGCAGGCAATCGACTAGCGCCGCCGGGGAGCTGTTTTTT	CASRQSTSAAGELFF
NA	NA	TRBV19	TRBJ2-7	TGTGCCAGTAGTATAGATCACGCCGGCAGGGGAGGCGAGCAGTACTTC	CASSIDHAGRGGEQYF
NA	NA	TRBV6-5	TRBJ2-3	TGTGCCACTGGTGGGCAGACAGGCACAGATACGCAGTATTTT	CATGGQTGTDTQYF
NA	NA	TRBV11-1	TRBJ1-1	TGTGCCAGCAGCTTATTGACAGAAGCTTTCTTT	CASSLLTEAFF
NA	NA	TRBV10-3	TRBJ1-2	TGTGCCACTGGGACGGCTCCTGGATCCAATGTTGTCTACACCTTC	CATGTAPGSNVVYTF
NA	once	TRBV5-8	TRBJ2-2	TGTGCCAGCAGCTTGGAGGCACGGGGCACCGGGGAGCTGTTTTTT	CASSLEARGTGELFF
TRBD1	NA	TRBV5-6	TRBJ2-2	TGTGCCAGCAGCTTGAGGACAGGTACTGGGGAGCTGTTTTTT	CASSLRTGTGELFF
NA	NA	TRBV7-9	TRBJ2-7	TGTGCCAGCAGCTTAGACCTTGATCAGTCCTACGAGCAGTACTTC	CASSLDLDQSYEQYF
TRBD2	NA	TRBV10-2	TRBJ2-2	TGCGCCAGCAGTGAGGGGGATCTAGCGGGAGGGACCGGGGAGCTGTTTTTT	CASSEGDLAGGTGELFF
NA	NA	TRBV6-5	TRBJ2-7	TGTGCCAGCAGTTACGATGGACAGATGACCTACGAGCAGTACTTC	CASSYDGQMTYEQYF
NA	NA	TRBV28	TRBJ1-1	TGTGCCAGCAGTCCGTCGACGGGGCAACGGAGAGCTTTCTTT	CASSPSTGQRRAFF
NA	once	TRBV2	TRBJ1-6	TGTGCCAGCAATCAGGAGGGTTCTGGGTCACCCCTCCACTTT	CASNQEGSGSPLHF
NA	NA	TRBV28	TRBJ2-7	TGTGCCAGCGTGCCATCGCCATCCTACGAGCAGTACTTC	CASVPSPSYEQYF
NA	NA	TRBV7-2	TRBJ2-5	TGTGCCAGCAGCCCCGGATCGGTAAGAGAGACCCAGTACTTC	CASSPGSVRETQYF
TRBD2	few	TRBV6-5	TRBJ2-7	TGTGCCAGCAGAACTAGCGGGAGAAACGAGCAGTACTTC	CASRTSGRNEQYF
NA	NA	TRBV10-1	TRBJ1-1	TGCGCCAGCAGCAGGGTAAGGAACACTGAAGCTTTCTTT	CASSRVRNTEAFF
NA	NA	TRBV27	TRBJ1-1	TGTGCCAGCAGTTTTGGTCAGATGAACACTGAAGCTTTCTTT	CASSFGQMNTEAFF
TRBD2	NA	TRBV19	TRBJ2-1	TGTGCCAGTAGTCGGACTAGCGGGAGGGCCAATGAGCAGTTCTTC	CASSRTSGRANEQFF
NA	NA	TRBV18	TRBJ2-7	TGTGCCAGCTCAAGATCTTCGGAAGAGCAGTACTTC	CASSRSSEEQYF
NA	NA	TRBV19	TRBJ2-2	TGTGCCAGTATTCGGGGGGCAAACACCGGGGAGCTGTTTTTT	CASIRGANTGELFF
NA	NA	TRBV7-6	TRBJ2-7	TGTGCCAGCAGCAGAGGGGACCTAGTCTCCTACGAGCAGTACTTC	CASSRGDLVSYEQYF
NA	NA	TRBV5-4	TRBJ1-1	TGTGCCACAACAATGAACACTGAAGCTTTCTTT	CATTMNTEAFF
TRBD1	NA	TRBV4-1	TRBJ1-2	TGCGCCAGCAGCCAAGTGGACAGGGGTGGCTACACCTTC	CASSQVDRGGYTF